Presented here are 29 T cell receptor beta chains from one specimen sequenced in a study of shared clonotypes between healthy human individuals. Assay used: immunoSEQ multiplex PCR; TCRdb lists only in-frame clones, some missing. The data show millions of clones, over 90% seen once. The specimen was naive CD4+ T cells from PBMCs. Noted subset: CD45RA+ positively selected. Receptors originate from a man between 18 and 35 years old in good health. Some clones in this sample may be carry-over from other donors' samples.

This clone showed up just a few times. The CDR3 spells CAWSVYPAEAFF. The CDR3 DNA sequence: TGTGCCTGGAGTGTATATCCAGCTGAAGCTTTCTTT. The chain employs TRBV30 and TRBJ1-1, with unresolved D. CDR1 and CDR2 (germline): GTSNPN, SVGIG (reference sequence). CDR3 length: 12 residues. Trimming took 0 bases from V and 6 from J, leaving 8 bases between them.

Note on this clone: This CDR3 is also generated by other DNA sequences in the sample. The chain employs TRBV28 and TRBJ1-3, with TRBD1 as a possible D gene (6 bases). Germline CDR1 is MDHEN and CDR2 is SYDVKM. This CDR3 spans 14 amino acids. Trimming pared 1 base from V and 4 bases from J, leaving 8 bases between. Written as DNA, the CDR3 is TGTGCCAGCAGTTTATTGGGGGCCGGAAACACCATATATTTT. This sequence encodes CASSLLGAGNTIYF.

This clone was recorded once. The identical CDR3 is also encoded by other nucleotide sequences in the sample. The gene calls are TRBV7-2 and TRBJ1-1; no clear D. V was shortened by 5 bases and J by 2 bases, with 9 bases between the two germline ends. Germline V CDR1 and CDR2: SGHTA, FQGNSA. There are 13 residues in the CDR3. CDR3 nucleotide sequence: TGTGCCAGCAGCCCCCGGGTAAACACTGAAGCTTTCTTT. This codes for CASSPRVNTEAFF.

V and J are TRBV14 and TRBJ2-3; no firm D call. V dropped 5 bases and J dropped 3 bases, with 18 bases sitting between them. The V gene's germline CDR1 is SGHDN and CDR2 FVKESK. This CDR3 is 16 amino acids long. The CDR3 loop reads CASSNLRRIGTDTQYF. In DNA, the CDR3 is TGTGCCAGCAGCAATCTACGAAGGATAGGAACAGATACGCAGTATTTT.

The chain carries TRBV5-1 and TRBJ2-7; D unclear. Germline CDR1 SGHRS, CDR2 YFSETQ. The CDR3 extends over 15 amino acids. V was trimmed by 4 bases and J by 0 bases, leaving 14 bases between them. The CDR3 spells CASSPSGPISYEQYF. The CDR3, as DNA: TGCGCCAGCAGCCCCAGTGGGCCAATCTCCTACGAGCAGTACTTC.

This chain uses TRBV28 with TRBJ1-3, with a weak D call TRBD1 (5 bases). The V end lost 5 bases, the J end lost 0 bases, and 14 bases lay between the germline ends. The CDR3 has 16 amino acids. Germline values: CDR1 MDHEN, CDR2 SYDVKM. The CDR3 DNA follows: TGTGCCAGCAGTCACCGGTGGGACCGCTCTGGAAACACCATATATTTT. Residues: CASSHRWDRSGNTIYF.

V and J are TRBV5-6 and TRBJ2-5, with 10 bases lining up with TRBD1. TRBJ2-7 matches the DNA end more closely, so the J call is doubtful. From germline, CDR1 is SGHDT and CDR2 YYEEEE. The CDR3 contains 15 residues. CDR3 region: CASSWGTGEGYEQYF. CDR3 sequence (DNA): TGTGCCAGCAGCTGGGGGACAGGGGAAGGATACGAGCAGTACTTC.

With regard to this clone: Other DNA variants within this sample encode the same CDR3. The chain joins TRBV28 to TRBJ1-5; no clear D. Germline lookup yields CDR1 MDHEN and CDR2 SYDVKM. Trimming cost V 2 bases and J 7 bases, with 6 bases left between them. This CDR3 comprises 12 residues. The CDR3 spells CASSLIRQPQHF. DNA for the CDR3: TGTGCCAGCAGTTTAATAAGGCAGCCCCAGCATTTT.

The rearrangement joins TRBV5-4 to TRBJ2-2, with D perhaps given as TRBD1 or TRBD2 (5 bases each). V lost 0 bases and J 2 bases, leaving 11 bases between the germline ends. In germline, CDR1 is SGHNT, CDR2 YYREEE (reference sequence). The CDR3 has 16 residues. The DNA for the CDR3 is TGTGCCAGCAGCTTGGGTGTGGGACGAAACACCGGGGAGCTGTTTTTT. This encodes CASSLGVGRNTGELFF.

CDR3 nucleotides: TGTGCCAGCAGGGGCGGGCAGGGCAACTCGAACACCGGGGAGCTGTTTTTT. Its translation: CASRGGQGNSNTGELFF. The rearrangement joins TRBV5-5 to TRBJ2-2; either TRBD1 or TRBD2 may fit D (5 bases each). Germline CDR1 and CDR2: SGHKS and YYEKEE (reference sequence). The germline V and J ends were trimmed by 5 bases and 0 bases, with 17 bases remaining between them. There are 17 residues in the CDR3.

The chain employs TRBV5-1 and TRBJ2-3, with D maybe TRBD2 (6 bases). Per the germline V gene, CDR1 is SGHRS and CDR2 is YFSETQ. The V and J ends lost 0 bases and 1 base respectively, with 21 bases between them. The CDR3 is 19 amino acids. Written as DNA, the CDR3 is TGCGCCAGCAGCTTGGGGGAAACTACGACTAGATATGGCACAGATACGCAGTATTTT. Translating it yields CASSLGETTTRYGTDTQYF.

This clone was seen only once. V is TRBV5-8 and J is TRBJ2-1; the D gene is possibly TRBD2 (6 bases). Trimming cost V 1 base and J 3 bases, with 11 bases left between them. The CDR3 is 15 residues long. CDR1 and CDR2 (germline): SGHTS, YDEGEE. The CDR3 nucleotides are TGTGCCAGCAGCTTGAGGGGAGGCCTCTACAATGAGCAGTTCTTC. Its translation is CASSLRGGLYNEQFF.

This clone has just one count. The chain uses TRBV4-3 and TRBJ1-1; TRBD1 agrees at 10 bases. The germline CDR1 and CDR2 sequences are LGHNA and YSLEER. Unmatched junction bases numbered 7, after V lost 6 bases and J lost 3 bases. CDR3 length: 15 residues. CDR3 nucleotide sequence: TGCGCCAGCAGTCATCGACAGGGGGCGGACACTGAAGCTTTCTTT. This gives the protein CASSHRQGADTEAFF.

This clone has just one count. This sequence joins TRBV7-2 and TRBJ1-3; unclear D gene. The CDR3 is 17 residues long. Germline assignment: CDR1 SGHTA and CDR2 FQGNSA. The V gene lost 2 bases and the J gene lost 0 bases, with 14 bases spanning the gap. The CDR3 DNA reads as TGTGCCAGCAGCTTATTACAGTACATGAGCTCTGGAAACACCATATATTTT. This encodes CASSLLQYMSSGNTIYF. Full variable domain (rest looked up from reference TRBV7-2 and TRBJ1-3): GAGVSQSPSNKVTEKGKDVELRCDPISGHTALYWYRQSLGQGLEFLIYFQGNSAPDKSGLPSDRFSAERTGGSVSTLTIQRTQQEDSAVYLCASSLLQYMSSGNTIYFGEGSWLTVV.

The gene calls are TRBV30 and TRBJ1-2; D may be TRBD1 (5 bases). This CDR3 region has 13 residues. The V end was cut by 2 bases, the J end by 6 bases, with 13 bases between. Looked up from germline, CDR1 is GTSNPN and CDR2 is SVGIG (reference sequence). CDR3 nucleotides: TGTGCCTGGAGTAATTGGGGGAGGGATGGCTACACCTTC. This sequence encodes CAWSNWGRDGYTF.

The chain joins TRBV28 to TRBJ2-3, with D unresolved. Germline CDR1 is MDHEN and CDR2 is SYDVKM. With 8 bases removed from V and 0 bases from J, the gap between germline ends came to 15 bases. There are 15 residues in the CDR3. CDR3 coding DNA: TGTGCCAGCGCCTTAAACCGTCGTAGCACAGATACGCAGTATTTT. This translates into CASALNRRSTDTQYF.

As concerns this clone: The same CDR3 is also encoded by other DNA sequences in this sample. The V and J genes are TRBV5-1 and TRBJ1-2; possible D gene TRBD1, 5 bases. The CDR3 has 14 amino acids. V was trimmed by 3 bases and J by 5 bases, leaving 14 bases between them. Germline CDR1 and CDR2: SGHRS and YFSETQ. CDR3 protein: CASSSGTGPYGYTF. The CDR3, as DNA: TGCGCCAGCAGCTCCGGGACGGGACCTTATGGCTACACCTTC. The variable domain in full, with the rest retrieved from reference TRBV5-1 and TRBJ1-2, is KAGVTQTPRYLIKTRGQQVTLSCSPISGHRSVSWYQQTPGQGLQFLFEYFSETQRNKGNFPGRFSGRQFSNSRSEMNVSTLELGDSALYLCASSSGTGPYGYTFGSGTRLTVV.

The chain is built from TRBV7-3 and TRBJ1-1; 7 bases fit TRBD1. The V gene end was trimmed by 4 bases and the J gene end by 2 bases; junction bases not matched to a gene: 7. The CDR3 spans 15 residues. Germline assignment: CDR1 SGHTA and CDR2 FQGTGA. CDR3 sequence reads: CASSSSDRVNTEAFF. Here the CDR3 DNA reads TGTGCCAGCAGCTCCAGTGACAGGGTTAACACTGAAGCTTTCTTT.

The chain uses TRBV10-3 and TRBJ2-2, with 8 nucleotides matching TRBD1. This CDR3 contains 14 residues. The V gene end was trimmed by 4 bases and the J gene end by 6 bases; junction bases not matched to a gene: 4. Germline V CDR1 and CDR2: ENHRY, SYGVKD. The CDR3 spells CAISGQGSSGELFF. The CDR3 DNA sequence: TGTGCCATCAGTGGACAGGGGTCTTCCGGGGAGCTGTTTTTT.

The chain employs TRBV9 and TRBJ1-2; D not resolved. This CDR3 spans 16 amino acids. Germline assignment: CDR1 SGDLS and CDR2 YYNGEE. V lost 0 bases, J lost 2 bases, and 14 bases lay in between. The CDR3 here is CASSVGGGETNYGYTF. DNA for the CDR3: TGTGCCAGCAGCGTAGGTGGTGGAGAAACCAACTATGGCTACACCTTC.

In its sample, this clone was seen a few times. The same CDR3 is also encoded by other DNA sequences in this sample. The CDR3 reads CASSLGQTYGYTF. The CDR3 DNA reads as TGCGCCAGCAGCTTGGGACAGACCTATGGCTACACCTTC. The chain uses TRBV5-1 and TRBJ1-2, with D perhaps TRBD1 (5 bases). The CDR3 is made up of 13 amino acids. V was clipped by 0 bases and J by 4 bases, with 7 bases between them. CDR1 and CDR2 (germline): SGHRS, YFSETQ.

The chain couples TRBV27 to TRBJ1-4, with D unresolved. The length of the CDR3 is 15 residues. V shed 7 bases and J shed 0 bases, with 12 bases lying between them. From germline, CDR1 is MNHEY and CDR2 SMNVEV (reference sequence). The CDR3 DNA reads TGTGCCAGCAAGAAAACGGGTGCAACTAATGAAAAACTGTTTTTT. Translated: CASKKTGATNEKLFF.

The chain uses TRBV6-5 and TRBJ1-1; the match to TRBD1 covers 7 bases. The CDR3 contains 15 residues. Germline V gives CDR1 MNHEY, CDR2 SVGAGI. With 5 bases clipped from V and 4 bases from J, the junction kept 10 bases outside the gene matches. CDR3 loop: CASSNMGQLSTEAFF. The CDR3 bases are TGTGCCAGCAGTAATATGGGACAGTTGTCCACTGAAGCTTTCTTT.

This chain uses TRBV30 with TRBJ2-6, with D possibly being TRBD2 (6 bases). Trimming took 0 bases from V and 2 from J, leaving 8 bases between them. In germline, CDR1 is GTSNPN, CDR2 SVGIG (reference sequence). This CDR3 has 15 amino acids. CDR3 DNA: TGTGCCTGGAGTGTACGGGGGACTGGGGCCAACGTCCTGACTTTC. This gives the protein CAWSVRGTGANVLTF.

J is TRBJ1-5 and V is TRBV19, with 9 positions matching TRBD1. Unmatched junction bases numbered 2, after V lost 0 bases and J lost 5 bases. The CDR3 has 15 residues. Looked up from germline, CDR1 is LNHDA and CDR2 is SQIVND (reference sequence). The CDR3 loop is CASSIDTGGYQPQHF. The CDR3 region has the DNA TGTGCCAGTAGTATAGATACAGGGGGCTATCAGCCCCAGCATTTT.

The CDR3 nucleotides read TGTGCCAGCAGCTCAGGGGCCCAGTCTGGAAACACCATATATTTT. It translates to CASSSGAQSGNTIYF. The chain is built from TRBV9 and TRBJ1-3; weak D call: TRBD1 (6 bases). The CDR3 extends over 15 amino acids. Trimming pared 4 bases from V and 1 base from J, leaving 12 bases between. Per the germline V gene, CDR1 is SGDLS and CDR2 is YYNGEE.

This clone was observed a single time. The CDR3 spells CATMLAGIDDTQYF. The CDR3 nucleotides read TGCGCCACCATGCTAGCGGGGATTGACGATACGCAGTATTTT. The chain joins TRBV10-2 to TRBJ2-3; 9 bases are shared with TRBD2. The CDR3 runs to 14 residues. From germline, CDR1 is WSHSY and CDR2 SAAADI. Trimming at V came to 10 bases and at J to 6 bases, leaving 11 bases not matched to a gene.

This clone was seen once. The rearrangement joins TRBV11-1 to TRBJ2-7; 7 nucleotides match TRBD1. V gave up 3 bases and J gave up 2 bases; unmatched junction bases: 4. Germline values: CDR1 SGHAT, CDR2 FQDESV (reference sequence). The CDR3 spans 14 residues. For the CDR3, the DNA is TGTGCCAGCAGCTTGGGGACAGTCGCCTACGAGCAGTACTTC. Encoded protein: CASSLGTVAYEQYF.

The V call is TRBV11-2, the J call TRBJ2-3; 8 nucleotides align to TRBD2. Germline V gene sequence: CDR1 SGHAT, CDR2 FQNNGV. The CDR3 is 15 residues long. Trimming took 5 bases from V and 0 from J; bases not matched to a gene: 4. CDR3 region: CASSATSGSTDTQYF. The CDR3 DNA sequence: TGTGCCAGCAGCGCAACTAGCGGAAGCACAGATACGCAGTATTTT.